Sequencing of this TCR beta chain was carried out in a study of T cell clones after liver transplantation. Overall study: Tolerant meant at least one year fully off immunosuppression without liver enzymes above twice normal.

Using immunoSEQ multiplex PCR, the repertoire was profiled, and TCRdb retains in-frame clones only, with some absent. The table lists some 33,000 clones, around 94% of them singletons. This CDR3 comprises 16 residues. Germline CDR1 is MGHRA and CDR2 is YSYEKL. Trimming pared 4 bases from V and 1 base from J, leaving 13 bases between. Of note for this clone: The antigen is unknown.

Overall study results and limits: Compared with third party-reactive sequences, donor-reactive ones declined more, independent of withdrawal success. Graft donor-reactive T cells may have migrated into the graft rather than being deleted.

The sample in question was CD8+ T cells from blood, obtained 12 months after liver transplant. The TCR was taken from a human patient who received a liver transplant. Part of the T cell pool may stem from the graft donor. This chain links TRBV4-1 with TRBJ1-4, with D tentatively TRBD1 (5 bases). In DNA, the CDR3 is TGCGCCAGCAGCCCCGGACACGGAAGAACTAATGAAAAACTGTTTTTT. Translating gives CASSPGHGRTNEKLFF.